These T cell receptor beta chains were read from a single sample in a study of cytomegalovirus exposure and HLA in healthy donors. Produced via immunoSEQ multiplex PCR; TCRdb's table is partial and in-frame only. The sample carries about 150,000 clones, about 82% recorded once. Input material: PBMCs. These receptors originate from a woman in her 40s in good health and CMV-seropositive. Each CDR3 is given with its conserved first and last residue. A D gene is named only where the DNA matches it firmly. Some rows have no size entry. The others give once, few or many, or a class for an expanded clone.

j_gene: TRBJ1-5; abundance: .; d_gene: .; v_gene: TRBV6-6; CDR3aa: CASRLNGVGQPQHF; CDR3nt: TGTGCCAGCAGACTAAACGGGGTTGGGCAGCCCCAGCATTTT
j_gene: TRBJ2-7; abundance: .; d_gene: .; v_gene: TRBV2; CDR3aa: CASSQGLPYEQYF; CDR3nt: TGTGCCAGCAGCCAGGGACTGCCCTACGAGCAGTACTTC
j_gene: TRBJ2-7; abundance: .; d_gene: .; v_gene: TRBV5-1; CDR3aa: CASSRDSLSYEQYF; CDR3nt: TGCGCCAGCTCCCGGGACTCTCTCTCCTACGAGCAGTACTTC
j_gene: TRBJ2-1; abundance: .; d_gene: TRBD2; v_gene: TRBV10-2; CDR3aa: CASRSGTSGINSYNEQFF; CDR3nt: TGCGCCAGCAGATCCGGGACTAGCGGGATTAACTCCTACAATGAGCAGTTCTTC
j_gene: TRBJ2-7; abundance: .; d_gene: .; v_gene: TRBV6-1; CDR3aa: CASSDEFPYEQYF; CDR3nt: TGTGCCAGCAGTGATGAGTTTCCCTACGAGCAGTACTTC
j_gene: TRBJ2-2; abundance: .; d_gene: .; v_gene: TRBV2; CDR3aa: CASSPDRTGELFF; CDR3nt: TGTGCCAGCAGTCCGGACAGAACCGGGGAGCTGTTTTTT
j_gene: TRBJ2-1; abundance: .; d_gene: TRBD2; v_gene: TRBV12-5; CDR3aa: CASGLSRGGRAGYNEQFF; CDR3nt: TGTGCTAGTGGTCTCTCGAGGGGCGGGAGGGCAGGATACAATGAGCAGTTCTTC
j_gene: TRBJ1-5; abundance: .; d_gene: TRBD1; v_gene: TRBV6-4; CDR3aa: CASTSPGTDSNQPQHF; CDR3nt: TGTGCCAGCACCTCTCCGGGGACAGATAGCAATCAGCCCCAGCATTTT
j_gene: TRBJ2-7; abundance: few; d_gene: TRBD1; v_gene: TRBV5-5; CDR3aa: CASSPVRQGGHEQYF; CDR3nt: TGTGCCAGCAGCCCCGTGCGACAGGGGGGCCACGAGCAGTACTTC
j_gene: TRBJ2-3; abundance: .; d_gene: TRBD2; v_gene: TRBV27; CDR3aa: CASSSWGFREGTDTQYF; CDR3nt: TGTGCCAGCAGTTCTTGGGGGTTTCGGGAGGGCACAGATACGCAGTATTTT
j_gene: TRBJ1-5; abundance: .; d_gene: TRBD1; v_gene: TRBV28; CDR3aa: CASGTANNQPQHF; CDR3nt: TGTGCCAGCGGGACAGCCAACAATCAGCCCCAGCATTTT
j_gene: TRBJ1-1; abundance: .; d_gene: TRBD1; v_gene: TRBV9; CDR3aa: CASSTGDRESTEAFF; CDR3nt: TGTGCCAGCAGCACCGGGGACAGGGAGAGCACTGAAGCTTTCTTT
j_gene: TRBJ2-5; abundance: few; d_gene: TRBD1; v_gene: TRBV6-5; CDR3aa: CASSYRVGTGKETQYF; CDR3nt: TGTGCCAGCAGTTACCGCGTCGGGACAGGGAAAGAGACCCAGTACTTC
j_gene: TRBJ2-5; abundance: .; d_gene: TRBD1; v_gene: TRBV10-2; CDR3aa: CASRYNRGVKTQYF; CDR3nt: TGCGCCAGCAGATACAACAGGGGGGTAAAGACCCAGTACTTC
j_gene: TRBJ2-7; abundance: .; d_gene: TRBD2; v_gene: TRBV5-1; CDR3aa: CASSLGAIRTSGSQEQYF; CDR3nt: TGCGCCAGCAGCTTGGGGGCTATCAGGACTAGCGGGAGTCAAGAGCAGTACTTC
j_gene: TRBJ2-2; abundance: .; d_gene: .; v_gene: TRBV20-1; CDR3aa: CSATPTGELFF; CDR3nt: TGCAGTGCTACCCCAACCGGGGAGCTGTTTTTT
j_gene: TRBJ2-1; abundance: once; d_gene: TRBD2; v_gene: TRBV7-3; CDR3aa: CASSLLAGGKNNEQFF; CDR3nt: TGTGCCAGCAGCCTCTTAGCGGGAGGTAAGAACAATGAGCAGTTCTTC
j_gene: TRBJ2-7; abundance: .; d_gene: TRBD1; v_gene: TRBV11-1; CDR3aa: CASSKLTGRTGDEQYF; CDR3nt: TGTGCCAGCAGCAAGCTTACGGGCCGAACAGGGGACGAGCAGTACTTC
j_gene: TRBJ2-7; abundance: few; d_gene: .; v_gene: TRBV28; CDR3aa: CASSWAAGYEQYF; CDR3nt: TGTGCCAGCAGTTGGGCAGCTGGCTACGAGCAGTACTTC
j_gene: TRBJ2-1; abundance: .; d_gene: TRBD2; v_gene: TRBV10-2; CDR3aa: CASSESNPSGGENEQFF; CDR3nt: TGCGCCAGCAGTGAGTCGAATCCTAGCGGGGGGGAGAATGAGCAGTTCTTC
j_gene: TRBJ1-1; abundance: .; d_gene: .; v_gene: TRBV30; CDR3aa: CAWTGGYTEAFF; CDR3nt: TGTGCCTGGACGGGGGGATACACTGAAGCTTTCTTT
j_gene: TRBJ1-2; abundance: .; d_gene: TRBD1; v_gene: TRBV30; CDR3aa: CAWNEPGQGIYGYTF; CDR3nt: TGTGCCTGGAATGAACCCGGACAGGGAATCTATGGCTACACCTTC
j_gene: TRBJ1-3; abundance: .; d_gene: .; v_gene: TRBV5-1; CDR3aa: CASSHSQGTGNTIYF; CDR3nt: TGCGCCAGCAGCCACAGTCAGGGAACTGGAAACACCATATATTTT
j_gene: TRBJ1-2; abundance: few; d_gene: .; v_gene: TRBV7-2; CDR3aa: CASSGDLPLGQYTF; CDR3nt: TGTGCCAGCAGTGGGGATTTACCTCTAGGACAATACACCTTC
j_gene: TRBJ2-1; abundance: .; d_gene: TRBD2; v_gene: TRBV30; CDR3aa: CAWRQTASGGEQFF; CDR3nt: TGTGCCTGGAGACAAACAGCTAGCGGAGGTGAGCAGTTCTTC
j_gene: TRBJ1-3; abundance: few; d_gene: .; v_gene: TRBV19; CDR3aa: CASRDPGGTIYF; CDR3nt: TGTGCCAGTAGGGATCCAGGTGGCACCATATATTTT
j_gene: TRBJ2-5; abundance: .; d_gene: .; v_gene: TRBV6-5; CDR3aa: CASSYRGLHQYF; CDR3nt: TGTGCCAGCAGTTACCGGGGACTCCACCAGTACTTC
j_gene: TRBJ1-4; abundance: .; d_gene: .; v_gene: TRBV6-5; CDR3aa: CASSYRGGEKLFF; CDR3nt: TGTGCCAGCAGTTACAGAGGGGGTGAAAAACTGTTTTTT
j_gene: TRBJ2-3; abundance: once; d_gene: TRBD2; v_gene: TRBV6-5; CDR3aa: CASRVGLAGVYTQYF; CDR3nt: TGTGCCAGCCGGGTGGGACTAGCGGGAGTCTATACGCAGTATTTT
j_gene: TRBJ2-3; abundance: .; d_gene: TRBD2; v_gene: TRBV27; CDR3aa: CASSFLGLAGVGDTQYF; CDR3nt: TGTGCCAGCAGTTTCCTGGGACTAGCGGGAGTCGGAGATACGCAGTATTTT
j_gene: TRBJ2-1; abundance: .; d_gene: TRBD2; v_gene: TRBV7-2; CDR3aa: CASSLDPPAGIKNEQFF; CDR3nt: TGTGCCAGCAGCTTAGATCCGCCAGCGGGGATCAAGAATGAGCAGTTCTTC
j_gene: TRBJ2-1; abundance: .; d_gene: .; v_gene: TRBV29-1; CDR3aa: CSVASVLGNEQFF; CDR3nt: TGCAGCGTGGCTAGCGTACTTGGCAATGAGCAGTTCTTC
j_gene: TRBJ2-5; abundance: .; d_gene: .; v_gene: TRBV5-4; CDR3aa: CASSFQGTRETQYF; CDR3nt: TGTGCCAGCAGCTTTCAGGGCACGAGGGAGACCCAGTACTTC
j_gene: TRBJ1-3; abundance: .; d_gene: .; v_gene: TRBV6-6; CDR3aa: CASSLLATDTGNTIYF; CDR3nt: TGTGCCAGCAGTCTGCTCGCTACTGACACCGGAAACACCATATATTTT
j_gene: TRBJ2-7; abundance: .; d_gene: TRBD2; v_gene: TRBV11-3; CDR3aa: CASSLRAGVQYF; CDR3nt: TGTGCCAGCAGCTTACGCGCGGGGGTGCAGTACTTC
j_gene: TRBJ2-5; abundance: .; d_gene: TRBD1; v_gene: TRBV5-1; CDR3aa: CASSWIRGQETQYF; CDR3nt: TGCGCCAGCAGCTGGATCAGGGGGCAAGAGACCCAGTACTTC
j_gene: TRBJ2-3; abundance: .; d_gene: .; v_gene: TRBV27; CDR3aa: CASSHRRGTDTQYF; CDR3nt: TGTGCCAGTAGTCATCGGAGGGGCACAGATACGCAGTATTTT
j_gene: TRBJ2-7; abundance: .; d_gene: .; v_gene: TRBV27; CDR3aa: CASSLSPDRRLNYEQYF; CDR3nt: TGTGCCAGCAGTTTATCCCCGGACAGAAGGCTTAACTACGAGCAGTACTTC
j_gene: TRBJ2-7; abundance: .; d_gene: TRBD1; v_gene: TRBV7-7; CDR3aa: CASSTLPAQGAPHYEQYF; CDR3nt: TGTGCTAGCAGCACCCTCCCCGCCCAGGGGGCTCCTCACTACGAGCAGTACTTC
j_gene: TRBJ2-2; abundance: .; d_gene: .; v_gene: TRBV7-6; CDR3aa: CASSLKGGGELFF; CDR3nt: TGTGCCAGCAGTCTAAAGGGAGGGGGAGAGCTGTTTTTT
j_gene: TRBJ1-1; abundance: .; d_gene: .; v_gene: TRBV29-1; CDR3aa: CSVRAPGEAFF; CDR3nt: TGCAGCGTTCGAGCCCCGGGTGAAGCTTTCTTT
j_gene: TRBJ1-2; abundance: .; d_gene: TRBD1; v_gene: TRBV5-1; CDR3aa: CASSPDRVPGYTF; CDR3nt: TGCGCCAGCAGCCCGGACAGGGTTCCTGGCTACACCTTC
j_gene: TRBJ2-1; abundance: .; d_gene: .; v_gene: TRBV7-9; CDR3aa: CASSLVAPYNEQFF; CDR3nt: TGTGCCAGCAGCTTAGTGGCCCCCTACAATGAGCAGTTCTTC
j_gene: TRBJ2-2; abundance: .; d_gene: .; v_gene: TRBV11-2; CDR3aa: CASSSLLGGTWNTGELFF; CDR3nt: TGTGCCAGCAGCTCATTATTAGGTGGGACATGGAACACCGGGGAGCTGTTTTTT
j_gene: TRBJ1-2; abundance: few; d_gene: TRBD1; v_gene: TRBV29-1; CDR3aa: CSVAPGQGYNYGYTF; CDR3nt: TGCAGCGTTGCCCCGGGACAGGGGTATAACTATGGCTACACCTTC
j_gene: TRBJ2-3; abundance: .; d_gene: TRBD2; v_gene: TRBV5-1; CDR3aa: CASSSLTSGGLGKDTQYF; CDR3nt: TGCGCCAGCAGCTCCTTGACTAGCGGGGGCCTTGGGAAAGATACGCAGTATTTT
j_gene: TRBJ1-3; abundance: .; d_gene: .; v_gene: TRBV27; CDR3aa: CANHSQLSSGNTIYF; CDR3nt: TGTGCCAATCACTCACAGCTGAGCTCTGGAAACACCATATATTTT
j_gene: TRBJ2-7; abundance: .; d_gene: TRBD2; v_gene: TRBV28; CDR3aa: CASSFPKAGFVYEQYF; CDR3nt: TGTGCCAGCAGTTTCCCGAAAGCGGGGTTCGTCTACGAGCAGTACTTC
j_gene: TRBJ2-7; abundance: .; d_gene: TRBD1; v_gene: TRBV2; CDR3aa: CASRGTGPPQYF; CDR3nt: TGTGCCAGCAGGGGGACAGGGCCCCCCCAGTACTTC
j_gene: TRBJ1-1; abundance: .; d_gene: .; v_gene: TRBV6-1; CDR3aa: CASSEAKGATEAFF; CDR3nt: TGTGCCAGCAGTGAAGCGAAAGGGGCTACTGAAGCTTTCTTT
j_gene: TRBJ2-2; abundance: .; d_gene: .; v_gene: TRBV29-1; CDR3aa: CSAEGEVGTGELFF; CDR3nt: TGCAGCGCCGAAGGGGAGGTCGGAACCGGGGAGCTGTTTTTT
j_gene: TRBJ2-7; abundance: .; d_gene: TRBD2; v_gene: TRBV7-2; CDR3aa: CASSLGSGGREQYF; CDR3nt: TGTGCCAGCAGCTTAGGGAGCGGGGGACGCGAGCAGTACTTC
j_gene: TRBJ1-6; abundance: .; d_gene: .; v_gene: TRBV25-1; CDR3aa: CASSVFGTISSPLHF; CDR3nt: TGTGCCAGCAGTGTATTCGGGACTATTAGTTCACCCCTCCACTTT
j_gene: TRBJ2-1; abundance: .; d_gene: TRBD2; v_gene: TRBV7-3; CDR3aa: CASSLLAGGPGGEQFF; CDR3nt: TGTGCCAGCAGCCTATTAGCGGGAGGGCCGGGGGGTGAGCAGTTCTTC
j_gene: TRBJ2-5; abundance: .; d_gene: TRBD2; v_gene: TRBV9; CDR3aa: CASSEASGVGEQYF; CDR3nt: TGTGCCAGCAGCGAGGCTAGCGGGGTTGGAGAGCAGTACTTC
j_gene: TRBJ2-1; abundance: .; d_gene: .; v_gene: TRBV27; CDR3aa: CASSRSRGYGQFF; CDR3nt: TGTGCCAGCAGTCGATCTCGGGGGTATGGGCAGTTCTTC